The subject of this entry is one T cell receptor (beta chain). Its matching antigen is unknown. Libraries were prepared by immunoSEQ multiplex PCR; TCRdb keeps only in-frame clonotypes and omits some of them. The sample records about 350,000 clones, around 89% being singletons. The sample comes from a study of Ad26.COV2.S vaccination and SARS-CoV-2 variants. General observations from the study: There was a possibility that the TCR breadth and depth analyses underestimated total T cell responses.

Treatment meaning: 19 received Ad26.COV2.S at low or high dose, single or two shots; about 5 received placebo; per-sample allocation not given. After the first vaccine or placebo injection, samples were drawn on day 63. Here the sequenced sample was peripheral blood, taken in a trial of Ad26.COV2.S vaccine versus placebo. This TCR was sampled from a person between 18 and 59 years old who received the Ad26.COV2.S COVID-19 vaccine or a placebo.

CDR3 amino acids: CASGLAGDYNEQFF. The DNA of the CDR3 is TGTGCCAGCGGACTAGCGGGGGACTACAATGAGCAGTTCTTC. The chain uses TRBV28 and TRBJ2-1; TRBD2 agrees at 13 bases. V was clipped by 8 bases and J by 3 bases; unmatched bases: 1. The CDR3 is 14 residues long. Germline assignment: CDR1 MDHEN and CDR2 SYDVKM.